This T cell receptor (beta chain) was recovered during a study of blood T cell repertoires in COVID-19. Overall study: The cDNA or gDNA used as material had been derived from T cells, B-cell-depleted T cells, or PBMCs.

The CDR3 sequence is 18 residues long. The germline V gene encodes CDR1 LGHDT and CDR2 YNNKEL (reference sequence). J was trimmed by 4 bases and V by 0 bases; bases with no gene match: 13. Using immunoSEQ multiplex PCR, the repertoire was profiled, and TCRdb retains in-frame clones only, with some absent. The table lists approximately 160,000 clones, about four fifths of them singletons. The specimen sequenced was peripheral blood. This TCR derives from a man between 18 and 29 years old with active or convalescent COVID-19. The V gene is TRBV3-1 (or the pseudogene TRBV3-2), the J gene TRBJ2-5; 8 nucleotides align to TRBD2. The chain's CDR3 is CASSQDKGRREAPETQYF. The CDR3, as DNA: TGTGCCAGCAGCCAAGATAAGGGTAGGCGGGAGGCGCCAGAGACCCAGTACTTC.